This paragraph reports one T cell receptor beta chain. Its antigen is as yet unknown. Germline V gives CDR1 GTSNPN, CDR2 SVGIG (reference sequence). The CDR3 sequence is 14 residues long. The germline V and J ends were trimmed by 3 bases and 4 bases, with 10 bases remaining between them. Amplified TCR beta CDR3 regions derived from RNA transcripts. The HTBI primer set was used in a first-round RT-PCR of the TCR CDR3. TCRdb re-derived calls from the multiplex PCR reads in MiXCR, one entry per CDR3 protein. The repertoire holds about 590,000 distinct CDR3 sequences, with less than 20% as singletons. On the basis of clinical symptoms, serum thyroxine and TRAb, thyroid ultrasound and orbital computed tomography, diagnoses were made. The PBMCs were sourced from fresh peripheral blood (about 9.7 ml). The data were taken from a study of T cells in Graves' hyperthyroidism and ophthalmopathy. General observations from the study: Ophthalmopathy could be told apart from stable hyperthyroidism with a 13 V-J model. In validation, the model predicted ophthalmopathy. These predictions came a median approximately six months before onset.

The chain combines TRBV30 with TRBJ1-6; possible D gene TRBD1, 5 bases. Sample: blood. The clonotype was recovered from a woman between 25 and 40 years old with Graves' hyperthyroidism. The CDR3 nucleotides read TGTGCCTGGAGGTCTGGGGCGTATAATTCACCCCTCCACTTT. Residues: CAWRSGAYNSPLHF.